Below are 8 T cell receptor beta chains sequenced from a single sample in a study of T-cell reconstitution after alpha-beta-depleted transplantation in children. Using unique molecular identifiers, the investigators prepared the TCRbeta library. In TCRdb, the PCR reads were re-called with MiXCR into one record per CDR3 protein. The data contain 350,000 to 500,000 distinct CDR3 sequences, approximately 42% of them seen just once; the ten biggest clones take up under 35%. The sample was PBMCs, taken before TCRalphabeta/CD19-depleted stem cell transplant. Source of these receptors: a girl aged 2-10 years with aplastic anemia, due to receive a stem cell transplant.

The J gene is TRBJ2-5, the V gene TRBV29-1; weak D call: TRBD1 (6 bases). CDR3 size: 14 residues. The ends were cut back, 7 bases at V and 0 bases at J, with 15 bases in the middle. Germline V gene lookup returns CDR1 SQVTM and CDR2 ANQGSEA. This CDR3 is CSATTRGHQETQYF. CDR3 in DNA: TGCAGCGCCACAACCAGGGGACACCAAGAGACCCAGTACTTC.

This clonotype was detected many times. One junction end disagrees with the germline gene, perhaps due to a read error. The chain has TRBV29-1 and TRBJ2-3; TRBD2 agrees at 9 bases. The CDR3 has 14 residues. Germline assignment: CDR1 SQVTM and CDR2 ANQGSEA. CDR3 amino acids: CSVEEGTSRDTQYF. The CDR3 DNA reads as TGCAGCGTTGAAGAAGGGACTAGCAGAGATACGCAGTATTTT.

The J gene is TRBJ2-2, the V gene TRBV6-5, with 10 bases matching TRBD1. The V and J ends lost 6 bases and 3 bases, in that order; junction bases with no gene match: 4. The V gene's germline CDR1 is MNHEY and CDR2 SVGAGI. The length of the CDR3 is 15 residues. CDR3 protein: CASRWDRGDTGELFF. The CDR3 DNA follows: TGTGCCAGCAGGTGGGACAGGGGAGACACCGGGGAGCTGTTTTTT.

This clonotype has only a few counts. This sequence joins TRBV12-5 and TRBJ1-1, with 7 bases fitting TRBD1. The trim removed 1 base at V and 10 bases at J, leaving 9 bases unmatched. The CDR3 sequence is 14 residues long. CDR1 is LGHNT, CDR2 FRNRAP, per germline. This CDR3 reads CASGLGEGAQGAFF. Here the CDR3 DNA reads TGTGCTAGTGGTTTGGGGGAGGGGGCTCAAGGAGCTTTCTTT.

In its sample, this clonotype was seen once. The rearrangement uses TRBV27 and TRBJ2-1; no clear D gene. This CDR3 has 16 residues. The V end lost 5 bases, the J end lost 0 bases, and 14 bases lay between the germline ends. The germline V gene has CDR1 MNHEY and CDR2 SMNVEV (reference sequence). The CDR3 bases are TGTGCCAGCAGTCAATATTGGGGTTCCTCCTACAATGAGCAGTTCTTC. It specifies CASSQYWGSSYNEQFF.

This sequence joins TRBV3-1 and TRBJ2-1, with D perhaps matching TRBD2 (7 bases). The germline V gene encodes CDR1 LGHDT and CDR2 YNNKEL (reference sequence). The CDR3 length is 15 residues. Trimming removed 8 bases from V and 4 bases from J, with 18 bases in between. The CDR3 region has the DNA TGTGCCAGCGCCCCTCGGGGGGCCTCGTACAATGAGCAGTTCTTC. It specifies CASAPRGASYNEQFF.

This clonotype has at least ten counts. The chain uses TRBV29-1 and TRBJ2-5; D might be TRBD2 (5 bases). This CDR3 comprises 14 residues. Per the germline V gene, CDR1 is SQVTM and CDR2 is ANQGSEA. Trimming took off 5 bases at V and 5 bases at J, with 18 bases between the two ends. In DNA, the CDR3 is TGCAGCGTTCTCGGACTCCCCGGTGGGGAGACCCAGTACTTC. It specifies CSVLGLPGGETQYF.

This clonotype was picked up one time. The chain carries TRBV4-1 and TRBJ2-4, with D tentatively TRBD1 or TRBD2 (5 bases each). The V end lost 11 bases, the J end lost 3 bases, and 11 bases lay between the germline ends. From germline, CDR1 is MGHRA and CDR2 YSYEKL. This CDR3 spans 12 amino acids. The CDR3 DNA is TGCGCCCGGGGCTTAAGCAAAAACATTCAGTACTTC. Amino acid sequence: CARGLSKNIQYF.